Listed below are T cell receptor beta chains from one sample, sequenced in a study of human T cells and chemical hapten exposure. TCRdb reanalysed the RACE reads using MiXCR and keeps one entry per CDR3 protein. Seen here are about 380,000 distinct CDR3 sequences, approximately 5.1% observed once, and the top ten hold around 2.6%. The source was whole blood, collected in connection with sensitization to the hapten diphenylcyclopropenone (DPC). Every receptor here comes from a woman aged 50 to 65 with alopecia areata. Some clones in this sample may be carry-over from other donors' samples. The CDR3 runs from the conserved cysteine through the conserved F or W. A D gene is named only where the DNA matches it firmly. Size is stated for part of the rows, as once, few or many counts, or as a class when the clone is expanded.

clone size: many; V gene: TRBV27; D gene: -; J gene: TRBJ2-1; CDR3 DNA: TGTGCCAGCAGTTTGGAAGGACTGTACAATGAGCAGTTCTTC; CDR3 protein: CASSLEGLYNEQFF
clone size: few; V gene: TRBV6-6; D gene: -; J gene: TRBJ2-5; CDR3 DNA: TGTGCCAGCGCGGCTGGAGGGCCGGAGACCCAGTACTTC; CDR3 protein: CASAAGGPETQYF
clone size: few; V gene: TRBV5-6; D gene: -; J gene: TRBJ1-4; CDR3 DNA: TGTGCCAGCAGCGCCGAATCGGAAAAACTGTTTTTT; CDR3 protein: CASSAESEKLFF
clone size: -; V gene: TRBV18; D gene: -; J gene: TRBJ1-5; CDR3 DNA: TGTGCCAGCTCACCCGGGCGGGGGGATGGCAATCAGCCCCAGCATTTT; CDR3 protein: CASSPGRGDGNQPQHF
clone size: few; V gene: TRBV10-3; D gene: -; J gene: TRBJ1-1; CDR3 DNA: TGTGCCATCAGTGAGTCGAGAGGGTCAGGTGACACTGAAGCTTTCTTT; CDR3 protein: CAISESRGSGDTEAFF
clone size: many; V gene: TRBV9; D gene: -; J gene: TRBJ2-1; CDR3 DNA: TGTGCCAGCAGCGTAGAGGGCAGGCGCGATGAGCAGTTCTTC; CDR3 protein: CASSVEGRRDEQFF
clone size: -; V gene: TRBV10-3; D gene: TRBD2; J gene: TRBJ2-3; CDR3 DNA: TGTGCCATCAGTGAGTCTCTAGCGGGAGGCACAGATACGCAGTATTTT; CDR3 protein: CAISESLAGGTDTQYF
clone size: few; V gene: TRBV20-1; D gene: -; J gene: TRBJ2-7; CDR3 DNA: TGCAGTGCTAGAGATTGGGGTAGCAGCCGCTACGAGCAGTACTTC; CDR3 protein: CSARDWGSSRYEQYF
clone size: many; V gene: TRBV15; D gene: -; J gene: TRBJ2-3; CDR3 DNA: TGTGCCACCAGCAGAGACGGGGCAGATACGCAGTATTTT; CDR3 protein: CATSRDGADTQYF
clone size: -; V gene: TRBV5-1; D gene: -; J gene: TRBJ2-1; CDR3 DNA: TGCGCCAGCAGCTTGGACAGGAACAATGAGCAGTTCTTC; CDR3 protein: CASSLDRNNEQFF
clone size: few; V gene: TRBV7-2; D gene: TRBD1; J gene: TRBJ1-6; CDR3 DNA: TGTGCCAGCAGATTAACAGGGACAGCTAGGGATTCACCCCTCCACTTT; CDR3 protein: CASRLTGTARDSPLHF
clone size: few; V gene: TRBV6-5; D gene: -; J gene: TRBJ2-7; CDR3 DNA: TGTGCCAGCAGTTACTTCAGGGTCGGCGAGCAGTACTTC; CDR3 protein: CASSYFRVGEQYF
clone size: -; V gene: TRBV25-1; D gene: TRBD1; J gene: TRBJ2-7; CDR3 DNA: TGTGCCAGCAGTGAAACCCGGGACAGGGTAGAGCAGTACTTC; CDR3 protein: CASSETRDRVEQYF
clone size: many; V gene: TRBV12-3/TRBV12-4; D gene: TRBD1; J gene: TRBJ2-1; CDR3 DNA: TGTGCCAGCAGGGTTAGTGGGACAGGGTACAGTGAGCAGTTCTTC; CDR3 protein: CASRVSGTGYSEQFF
clone size: -; V gene: TRBV29-1; D gene: -; J gene: TRBJ1-1; CDR3 DNA: TGCAGCGTAAAATACACTGAAGCTTTCTTT; CDR3 protein: CSVKYTEAFF
clone size: -; V gene: TRBV6-6; D gene: TRBD2; J gene: TRBJ2-7; CDR3 DNA: TGTGCCACCAAGGAGGGAGGGTATTACGAGCAGTACTTC; CDR3 protein: CATKEGGYYEQYF
clone size: few; V gene: TRBV10-3; D gene: TRBD1; J gene: TRBJ2-7; CDR3 DNA: TGTGCCATCAGGGAGGGACAGGGGGATGTCGAGCAGTACTTC; CDR3 protein: CAIREGQGDVEQYF
clone size: many; V gene: TRBV7-9; D gene: TRBD2; J gene: TRBJ2-1; CDR3 DNA: TGTGCCAGCAGCCAGAGCGGGGTCTCGGGCTATGAGCAGTTCTTC; CDR3 protein: CASSQSGVSGYEQFF
clone size: few; V gene: TRBV5-1; D gene: -; J gene: TRBJ2-3; CDR3 DNA: TGCGCCAGCAGCTTGGCCGGGCGGGCGGGAGATACGCAGTATTTT; CDR3 protein: CASSLAGRAGDTQYF
clone size: many; V gene: TRBV6-5; D gene: -; J gene: TRBJ1-2; CDR3 DNA: TGTGCCAGCAGTTACGGCCAGTTTAACTATGGCTACACCTTC; CDR3 protein: CASSYGQFNYGYTF
clone size: many; V gene: TRBV5-1; D gene: TRBD2; J gene: TRBJ2-3; CDR3 DNA: TGCGCCAGCACGGCTAGCGGGACAGATACGCAGTATTTT; CDR3 protein: CASTASGTDTQYF
clone size: few; V gene: TRBV5-1; D gene: -; J gene: TRBJ2-1; CDR3 DNA: TGCGCCAGCAGCCAGACTGGACCATCCTACAATGAGCAGTTCTTC; CDR3 protein: CASSQTGPSYNEQFF
clone size: many; V gene: TRBV14; D gene: -; J gene: TRBJ2-3; CDR3 DNA: TGTGCCAGCAGCCGAGGGAAAGGATCGGATACGCAGTATTTT; CDR3 protein: CASSRGKGSDTQYF
clone size: many; V gene: TRBV20-1; D gene: -; J gene: TRBJ2-7; CDR3 DNA: TGCAGTGTGCTAGACACCATAGCCCCCTACGAGCAGTACTTC; CDR3 protein: CSVLDTIAPYEQYF
clone size: many; V gene: TRBV5-1; D gene: -; J gene: TRBJ2-7; CDR3 DNA: TGCGCCAGCAGCTTAAACAGTCTCGACGAGCAGTACTTC; CDR3 protein: CASSLNSLDEQYF
clone size: -; V gene: TRBV13; D gene: -; J gene: TRBJ2-3; CDR3 DNA: TGTGCCAGCAGCTTAGGGACAGGAAATCTTCGGTATTTT; CDR3 protein: CASSLGTGNLRYF
clone size: few; V gene: TRBV11-2; D gene: -; J gene: TRBJ1-4; CDR3 DNA: TGTGCCAGCAGCTCATCCGCTTGGGGGCAGGGTGAAAAACTGTTTTTT; CDR3 protein: CASSSSAWGQGEKLFF
clone size: many; V gene: TRBV7-9; D gene: -; J gene: TRBJ1-4; CDR3 DNA: TGTGCCAGCAGTCAAAGACAGACAACTAATGAAAAACTGTTTTTT; CDR3 protein: CASSQRQTTNEKLFF
clone size: -; V gene: TRBV5-1; D gene: -; J gene: TRBJ2-5; CDR3 DNA: TGCGCCAGCAGCTTGGAACAGGCGGCAGAGACCCAGTACTTC; CDR3 protein: CASSLEQAAETQYF
clone size: many; V gene: TRBV24-1; D gene: -; J gene: TRBJ2-2; CDR3 DNA: TGTGCCACCAGTGATTCGTCTGGGGGACTCGCGACCGGGGAGCTGTTTTTT; CDR3 protein: CATSDSSGGLATGELFF
clone size: many; V gene: TRBV12-3/TRBV12-4; D gene: TRBD1; J gene: TRBJ2-7; CDR3 DNA: TGTGCCAGCAGTCCGCAGACAGGGGCGAGCTCCTACGAGCAGTACTTC; CDR3 protein: CASSPQTGASSYEQYF
clone size: few; V gene: TRBV3-1; D gene: -; J gene: TRBJ1-5; CDR3 DNA: TGTGCCAGCAGCCAGGGGGCACAGCCCCAGCATTTT; CDR3 protein: CASSQGAQPQHF
clone size: few; V gene: TRBV12-3/TRBV12-4; D gene: -; J gene: TRBJ1-1; CDR3 DNA: TGTGCCAGCAGTTTAGGCTTCCGGGACAAAGGTGAAGCTTTCTTT; CDR3 protein: CASSLGFRDKGEAFF
clone size: -; V gene: TRBV20-1; D gene: -; J gene: TRBJ2-3; CDR3 DNA: TGCAGTGCTAGTGGGGCCGTCGGAGATACGCAGTATTTT; CDR3 protein: CSASGAVGDTQYF
clone size: many; V gene: TRBV20-1; D gene: TRBD1; J gene: TRBJ2-7; CDR3 DNA: TGCAGTGCCGTCAATAGGGGGCAGAACGAGCAGTACTTC; CDR3 protein: CSAVNRGQNEQYF
clone size: few; V gene: TRBV14; D gene: -; J gene: TRBJ2-1; CDR3 DNA: TGTGCCAGCAGCCAAGTGGGACATTTCTACAATGAGCAGTTCTTC; CDR3 protein: CASSQVGHFYNEQFF
clone size: many; V gene: TRBV9; D gene: TRBD2; J gene: TRBJ2-5; CDR3 DNA: TGTGCCAGCAGCGTAGGACTAGCGGGGGCGTACCAAGAGACCCAGTACTTC; CDR3 protein: CASSVGLAGAYQETQYF
clone size: -; V gene: TRBV24-1; D gene: -; J gene: TRBJ1-5; CDR3 DNA: TGTGCCACCAGTGATTCCCCGAATGGCAATCAGCCCCAGCATTTT; CDR3 protein: CATSDSPNGNQPQHF
clone size: many; V gene: TRBV6-2/TRBV6-3; D gene: -; J gene: TRBJ2-1; CDR3 DNA: TGTGCCAGCATGCTCGGGAACAATGAGCAGTTCTTC; CDR3 protein: CASMLGNNEQFF
clone size: many; V gene: TRBV7-2; D gene: -; J gene: TRBJ2-1; CDR3 DNA: TGTGCCAGCAGCTTTACACGGGGAGCCTACAATGAGCAGTTCTTC; CDR3 protein: CASSFTRGAYNEQFF
clone size: -; V gene: TRBV6-2/TRBV6-3; D gene: -; J gene: TRBJ2-7; CDR3 DNA: TGTGCCAGCAGCCGCCAGGCGACCTACGAGCAGTACTTC; CDR3 protein: CASSRQATYEQYF
clone size: many; V gene: TRBV27; D gene: TRBD1; J gene: TRBJ2-1; CDR3 DNA: TGTGCCAGCACTTTACAGGGGAGCTCCTACAATGAGCAGTTCTTC; CDR3 protein: CASTLQGSSYNEQFF
clone size: -; V gene: TRBV6-6; D gene: TRBD1; J gene: TRBJ2-3; CDR3 DNA: TGTGCCAGCAGTCACAGGGGTTTTGGGGGAACAGATACGCAGTATTTT; CDR3 protein: CASSHRGFGGTDTQYF
clone size: many; V gene: TRBV14; D gene: -; J gene: TRBJ1-6; CDR3 DNA: TGTGCCAGCAGCCAAGATGGGGGGTTTTATTCACCCCTCCACTTT; CDR3 protein: CASSQDGGFYSPLHF
clone size: few; V gene: TRBV20-1; D gene: -; J gene: TRBJ2-7; CDR3 DNA: TGCAGTGCGCCGGGACTCTCCTACGAGCAGTACTTC; CDR3 protein: CSAPGLSYEQYF
clone size: many; V gene: TRBV25-1; D gene: -; J gene: TRBJ1-3; CDR3 DNA: TGTGCCAGCAGTAATACAGGGTTCCCTGGAAACACCATATATTTT; CDR3 protein: CASSNTGFPGNTIYF
clone size: few; V gene: TRBV12-3/TRBV12-4; D gene: TRBD1; J gene: TRBJ1-2; CDR3 DNA: TGTGCCAGCAGTAACCCTGACAGGGCCCATGGCTACACCTTC; CDR3 protein: CASSNPDRAHGYTF
clone size: many; V gene: TRBV12-3/TRBV12-4; D gene: -; J gene: TRBJ2-1; CDR3 DNA: TGTGCCAGCAGTTTTGCCTTACGGCTGCAGAGGTTCTTC; CDR3 protein: CASSFALRLQRFF
clone size: few; V gene: TRBV6-5; D gene: -; J gene: TRBJ2-1; CDR3 DNA: TGTGCCAGCAGGGGATCGGACACTCGCTCCTACAATGAGCAGTTCTTC; CDR3 protein: CASRGSDTRSYNEQFF
clone size: few; V gene: TRBV3-1; D gene: TRBD2; J gene: TRBJ2-2; CDR3 DNA: TGTGCCAGCAGCCCGCCGGGACTAGCGGGGGGACGGCTGTTTTTT; CDR3 protein: CASSPPGLAGGRLFF
clone size: -; V gene: TRBV6-6; D gene: -; J gene: TRBJ2-1; CDR3 DNA: TGTGCCAGCCGGCGGAGGGGGGCCGATAGGGATGAGCAGTTCTTC; CDR3 protein: CASRRRGADRDEQFF
clone size: -; V gene: TRBV6-2/TRBV6-3; D gene: -; J gene: TRBJ2-3; CDR3 DNA: TGTGCCAGCAGTTACTCAGGGAAAGATACGCAGTATTTT; CDR3 protein: CASSYSGKDTQYF
clone size: -; V gene: TRBV2; D gene: -; J gene: TRBJ2-3; CDR3 DNA: TGTGCCAGCAGTGAAGGGGGCGGTTATACGCAGTATTTT; CDR3 protein: CASSEGGGYTQYF
clone size: many; V gene: TRBV12-3/TRBV12-4; D gene: -; J gene: TRBJ2-7; CDR3 DNA: TGTGCCAGCAGTTTCGGGGCAGGGGCCTACGAGCAGTACTTC; CDR3 protein: CASSFGAGAYEQYF
clone size: -; V gene: TRBV7-9; D gene: -; J gene: TRBJ1-1; CDR3 DNA: TGTGCCAGCAGCTTAGCGGGCCAGGGGATCACTGAAGCTTTCTTT; CDR3 protein: CASSLAGQGITEAFF